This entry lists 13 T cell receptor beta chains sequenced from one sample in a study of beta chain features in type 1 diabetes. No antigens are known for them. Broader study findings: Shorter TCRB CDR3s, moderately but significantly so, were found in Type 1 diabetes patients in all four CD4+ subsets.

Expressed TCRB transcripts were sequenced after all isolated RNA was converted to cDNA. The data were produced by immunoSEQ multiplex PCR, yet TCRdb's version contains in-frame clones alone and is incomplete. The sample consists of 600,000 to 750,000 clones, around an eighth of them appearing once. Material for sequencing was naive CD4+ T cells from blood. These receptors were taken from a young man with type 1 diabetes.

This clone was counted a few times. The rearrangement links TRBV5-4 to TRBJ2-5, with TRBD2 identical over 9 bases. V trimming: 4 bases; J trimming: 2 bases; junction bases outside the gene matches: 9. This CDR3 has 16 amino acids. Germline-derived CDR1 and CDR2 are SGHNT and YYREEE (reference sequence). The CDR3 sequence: CASSRRLAEGQETQYF. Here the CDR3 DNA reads TGTGCCAGCAGCCGGAGACTAGCGGAAGGACAAGAGACCCAGTACTTC.

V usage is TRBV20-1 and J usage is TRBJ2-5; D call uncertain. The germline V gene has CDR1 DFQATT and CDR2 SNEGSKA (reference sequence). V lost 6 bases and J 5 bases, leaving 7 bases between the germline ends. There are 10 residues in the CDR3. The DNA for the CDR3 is TGCAGTGCAAACCGGGAGACCCAGTACTTC. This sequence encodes CSANRETQYF.

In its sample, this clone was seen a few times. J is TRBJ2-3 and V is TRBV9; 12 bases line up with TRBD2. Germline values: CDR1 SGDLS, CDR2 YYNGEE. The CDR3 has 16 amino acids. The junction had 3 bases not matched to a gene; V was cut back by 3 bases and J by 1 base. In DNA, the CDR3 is TGTGCCAGCAGCGATGGACTAGCGGGGCGCACAGATACGCAGTATTTT. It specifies CASSDGLAGRTDTQYF.

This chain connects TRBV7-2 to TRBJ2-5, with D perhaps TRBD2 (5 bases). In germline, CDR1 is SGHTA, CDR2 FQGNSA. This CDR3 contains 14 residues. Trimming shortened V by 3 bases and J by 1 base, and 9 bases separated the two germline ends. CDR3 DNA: TGTGCCAGCAGCTTTTTTGGGAGCCAAGAGACCCAGTACTTC. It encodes CASSFFGSQETQYF.

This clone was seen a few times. CDR3 amino acids: CSARTTRGTDTQYF. CDR3 bases: TGCAGCGCCCGGACAACCCGAGGGACAGATACGCAGTATTTT. The rearrangement joins TRBV29-1 to TRBJ2-3, with D perhaps matching TRBD1 or TRBD2 (5 bases each). Trimming stripped 7 bases from V and 3 bases from J, with 17 bases between. Germline CDR1 is SQVTM and CDR2 is ANQGSEA. The CDR3 covers 14 residues.

CDR3 DNA: TGTGCCAGCAGCCCTCAGACTAGCGGCTACGAGCAGTACTTC. Its translation: CASSPQTSGYEQYF. The rearrangement joins TRBV9 to TRBJ2-7; 9 bases fit TRBD2. This CDR3 contains 14 residues. Germline lookup yields CDR1 SGDLS and CDR2 YYNGEE. The trim removed 4 bases at V and 3 bases at J, leaving 5 bases unmatched.

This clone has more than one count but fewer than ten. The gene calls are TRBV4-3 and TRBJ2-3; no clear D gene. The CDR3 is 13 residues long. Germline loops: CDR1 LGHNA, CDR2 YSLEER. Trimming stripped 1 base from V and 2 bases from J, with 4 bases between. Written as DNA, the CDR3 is TGCGCCAGCAGCCAAGTGAACACAGATACGCAGTATTTT. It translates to CASSQVNTDTQYF.

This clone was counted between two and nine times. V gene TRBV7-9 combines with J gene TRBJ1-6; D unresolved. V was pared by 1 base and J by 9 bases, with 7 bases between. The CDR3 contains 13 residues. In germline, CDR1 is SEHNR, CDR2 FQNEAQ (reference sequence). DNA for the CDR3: TGTGCCAGCAGCTTAGATGGGAGTTCACCCCTCCACTTT. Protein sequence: CASSLDGSSPLHF.

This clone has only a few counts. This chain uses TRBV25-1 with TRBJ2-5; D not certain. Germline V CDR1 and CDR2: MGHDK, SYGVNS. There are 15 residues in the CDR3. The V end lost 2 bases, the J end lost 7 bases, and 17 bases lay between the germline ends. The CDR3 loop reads CASSERLDMAMTQYF. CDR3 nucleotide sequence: TGTGCCAGCAGTGAACGGCTAGACATGGCTATGACCCAGTACTTC.

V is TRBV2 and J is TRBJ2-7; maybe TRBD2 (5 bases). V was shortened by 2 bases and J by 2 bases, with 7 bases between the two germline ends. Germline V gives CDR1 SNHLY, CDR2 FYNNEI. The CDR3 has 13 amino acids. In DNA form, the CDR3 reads TGTGCCAGCAGTGAACAAGCGGCCTACGAGCAGTACTTC. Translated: CASSEQAAYEQYF.

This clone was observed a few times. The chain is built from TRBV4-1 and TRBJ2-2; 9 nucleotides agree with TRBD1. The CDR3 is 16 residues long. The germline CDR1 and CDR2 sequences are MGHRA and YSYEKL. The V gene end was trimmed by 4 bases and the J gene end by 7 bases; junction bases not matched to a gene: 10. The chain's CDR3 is CASSPSGTGWNGELFF. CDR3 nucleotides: TGCGCCAGCAGCCCCAGCGGGACAGGGTGGAACGGGGAGCTGTTTTTT.

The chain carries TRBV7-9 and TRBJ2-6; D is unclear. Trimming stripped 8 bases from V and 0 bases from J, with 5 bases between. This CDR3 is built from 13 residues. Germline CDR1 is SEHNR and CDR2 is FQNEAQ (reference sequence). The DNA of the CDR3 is TGTGCCAGCGCAGACTCTGGGGCCAACGTCCTGACTTTC. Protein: CASADSGANVLTF.

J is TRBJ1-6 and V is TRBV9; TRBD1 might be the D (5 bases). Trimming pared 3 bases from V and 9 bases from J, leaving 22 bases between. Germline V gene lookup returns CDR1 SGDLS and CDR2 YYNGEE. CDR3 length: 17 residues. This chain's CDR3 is CASSAVRGVRVGSPLHF. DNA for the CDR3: TGTGCCAGCAGCGCAGTCCGGGGGGTGCGAGTAGGTTCACCCCTCCACTTT.